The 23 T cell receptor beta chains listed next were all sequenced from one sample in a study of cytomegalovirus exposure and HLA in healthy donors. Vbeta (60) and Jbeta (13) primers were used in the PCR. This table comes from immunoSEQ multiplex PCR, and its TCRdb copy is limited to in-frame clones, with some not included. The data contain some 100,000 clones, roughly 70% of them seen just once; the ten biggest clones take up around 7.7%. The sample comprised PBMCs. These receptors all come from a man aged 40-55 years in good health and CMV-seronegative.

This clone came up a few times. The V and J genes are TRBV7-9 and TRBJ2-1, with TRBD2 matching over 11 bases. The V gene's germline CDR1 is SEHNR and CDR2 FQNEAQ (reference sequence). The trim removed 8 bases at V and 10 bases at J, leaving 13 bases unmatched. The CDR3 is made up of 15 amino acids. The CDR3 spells CASGGETSGVGEQFF. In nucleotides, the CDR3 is TGTGCCAGCGGAGGGGAGACTAGCGGGGTGGGGGAGCAGTTCTTC.

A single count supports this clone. The CDR3 reads CASSQDRDRGYGYTF. The CDR3 bases are TGCGCCAGCAGCCAAGATAGGGACAGGGGCTATGGCTACACCTTC. The rearrangement uses TRBV4-3 and TRBJ1-2, with TRBD1 identical over 10 bases. Unmatched junction bases numbered 2, after V lost 0 bases and J lost 4 bases. Germline V gene sequence: CDR1 LGHNA, CDR2 YSLEER. The CDR3 extends over 15 amino acids.

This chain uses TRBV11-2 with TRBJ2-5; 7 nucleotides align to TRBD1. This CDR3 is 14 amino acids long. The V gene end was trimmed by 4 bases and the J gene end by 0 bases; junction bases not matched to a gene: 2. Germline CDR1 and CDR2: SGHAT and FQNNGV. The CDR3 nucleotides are TGTGCCAGCAGCTCGGACAGGTACCAAGAGACCCAGTACTTC. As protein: CASSSDRYQETQYF.

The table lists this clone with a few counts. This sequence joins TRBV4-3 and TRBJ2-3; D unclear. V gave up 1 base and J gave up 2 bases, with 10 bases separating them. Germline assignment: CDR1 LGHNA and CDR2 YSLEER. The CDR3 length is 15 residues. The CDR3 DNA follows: TGCGCCAGCAGCCAAGCGCCTACTTCCACAGATACGCAGTATTTT. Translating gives CASSQAPTSTDTQYF.

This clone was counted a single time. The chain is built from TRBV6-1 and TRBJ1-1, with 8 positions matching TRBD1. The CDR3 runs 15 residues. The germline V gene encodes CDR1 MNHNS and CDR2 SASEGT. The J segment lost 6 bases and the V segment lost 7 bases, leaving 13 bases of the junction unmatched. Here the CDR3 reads CASIIPQGAWSEAFF. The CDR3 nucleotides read TGTGCCAGCATAATCCCCCAGGGGGCCTGGTCTGAAGCTTTCTTT.

The chain's CDR3 is CASSPEAAGGDMLNTEAFF. The CDR3 region has the DNA TGTGCCAGCAGCCCCGAGGCGGCAGGGGGAGATATGTTGAACACTGAAGCTTTCTTT. V gene TRBV7-6 combines with J gene TRBJ1-1; 7 nucleotides line up with TRBD1. This CDR3 spans 19 amino acids. CDR1 is SGHVS and CDR2 is FNYEAQ in the germline V gene. J gave up 0 bases and V 5 bases, and 18 bases lay outside the gene matches.

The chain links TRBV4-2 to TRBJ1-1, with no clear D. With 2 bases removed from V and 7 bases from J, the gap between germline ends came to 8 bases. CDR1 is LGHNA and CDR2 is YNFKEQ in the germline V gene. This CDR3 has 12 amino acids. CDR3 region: CASSQNSVEAFF. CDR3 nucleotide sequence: TGTGCCAGCAGCCAAAATTCAGTTGAAGCTTTCTTT.

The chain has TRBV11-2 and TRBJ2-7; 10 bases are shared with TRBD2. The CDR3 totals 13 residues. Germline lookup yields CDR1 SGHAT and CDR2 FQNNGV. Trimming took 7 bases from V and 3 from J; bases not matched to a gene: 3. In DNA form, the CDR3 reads TGTGCCAGCAAAGGACTAGCGGTCTACGAGCAGTACTTC. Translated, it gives CASKGLAVYEQYF. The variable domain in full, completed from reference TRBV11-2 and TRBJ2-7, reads EAGVAQSPRYKIIEKRQSVAFWCNPISGHATLYWYQQILGQGPKLLIQFQNNGVVDDSQLPKDRFSAERLKGVDSTLKIQPAKLEDSAVYLCASKGLAVYEQYFGPGTRLTVT.

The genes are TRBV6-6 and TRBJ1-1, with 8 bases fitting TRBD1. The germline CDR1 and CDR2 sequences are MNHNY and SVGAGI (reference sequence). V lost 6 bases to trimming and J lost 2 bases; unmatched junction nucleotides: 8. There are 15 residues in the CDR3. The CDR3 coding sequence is TGTGCCAGCAGAGATCAGGGGGCGGATAACACTGAAGCTTTCTTT. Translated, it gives CASRDQGADNTEAFF.

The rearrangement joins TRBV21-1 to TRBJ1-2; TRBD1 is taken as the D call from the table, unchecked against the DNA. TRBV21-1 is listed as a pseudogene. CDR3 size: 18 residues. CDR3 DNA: TGTGCCAGCAGTCCAGACCCCAAGGGGACAGGGATTAACTATGGCTACACCTTC. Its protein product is CASSPDPKGTGINYGYTF.

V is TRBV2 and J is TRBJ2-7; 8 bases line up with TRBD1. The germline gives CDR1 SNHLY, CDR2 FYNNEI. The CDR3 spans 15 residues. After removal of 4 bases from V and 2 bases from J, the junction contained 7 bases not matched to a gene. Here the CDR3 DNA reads TGTGCCAGCAGTGTGGGGCAGGGGGCCGCCTACGAGCAGTACTTC. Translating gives CASSVGQGAAYEQYF.

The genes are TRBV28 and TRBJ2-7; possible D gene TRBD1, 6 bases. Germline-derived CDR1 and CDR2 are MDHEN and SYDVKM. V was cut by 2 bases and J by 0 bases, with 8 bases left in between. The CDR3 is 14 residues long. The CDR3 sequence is CASSLTGNSYEQYF. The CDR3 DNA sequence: TGTGCCAGCAGTTTAACAGGGAACTCCTACGAGCAGTACTTC.

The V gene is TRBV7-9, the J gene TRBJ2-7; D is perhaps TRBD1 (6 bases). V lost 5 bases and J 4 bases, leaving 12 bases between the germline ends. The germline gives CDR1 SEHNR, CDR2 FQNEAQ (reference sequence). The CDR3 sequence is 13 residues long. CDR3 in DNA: TGTGCCAGCAGCACGAGGACAGTTTACGAGCAGTACTTC. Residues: CASSTRTVYEQYF.

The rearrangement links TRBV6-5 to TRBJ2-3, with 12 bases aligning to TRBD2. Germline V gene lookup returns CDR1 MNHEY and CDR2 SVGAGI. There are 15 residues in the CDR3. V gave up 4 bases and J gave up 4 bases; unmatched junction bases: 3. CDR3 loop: CASSWSSGRADTQYF. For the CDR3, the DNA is TGTGCCAGCAGTTGGTCTAGCGGGAGGGCAGATACGCAGTATTTT.

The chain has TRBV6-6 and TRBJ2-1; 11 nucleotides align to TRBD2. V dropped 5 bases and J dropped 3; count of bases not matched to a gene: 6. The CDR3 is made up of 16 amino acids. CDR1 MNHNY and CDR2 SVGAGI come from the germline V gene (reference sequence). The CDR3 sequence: CASSQLAGGYYNEQFF. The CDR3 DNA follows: TGTGCCAGCAGTCAGCTAGCGGGGGGATACTACAATGAGCAGTTCTTC.

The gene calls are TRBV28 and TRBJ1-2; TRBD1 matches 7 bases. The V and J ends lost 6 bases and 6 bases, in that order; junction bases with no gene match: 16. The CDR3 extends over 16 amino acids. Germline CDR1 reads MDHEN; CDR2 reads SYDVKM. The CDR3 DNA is TGTGCCAGCAGAACAACCGGAATAGGGGGCTGGGATGGCTACACCTTC. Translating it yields CASRTTGIGGWDGYTF.

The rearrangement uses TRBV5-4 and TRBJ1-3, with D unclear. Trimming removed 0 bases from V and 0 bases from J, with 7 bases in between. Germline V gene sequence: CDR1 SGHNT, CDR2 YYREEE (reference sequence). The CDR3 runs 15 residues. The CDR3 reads CASSLGRGSGNTIYF. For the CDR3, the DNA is TGTGCCAGCAGCTTGGGACGGGGCTCTGGAAACACCATATATTTT.

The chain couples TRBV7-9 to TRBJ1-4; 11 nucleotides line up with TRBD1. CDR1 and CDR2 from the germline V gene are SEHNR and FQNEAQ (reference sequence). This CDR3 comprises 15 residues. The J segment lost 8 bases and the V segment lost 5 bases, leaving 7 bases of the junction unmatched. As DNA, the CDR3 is TGTGCCAGCAGCCCCCCAGGGGACAGGGGGGAAAAACTGTTTTTT. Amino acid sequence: CASSPPGDRGEKLFF.

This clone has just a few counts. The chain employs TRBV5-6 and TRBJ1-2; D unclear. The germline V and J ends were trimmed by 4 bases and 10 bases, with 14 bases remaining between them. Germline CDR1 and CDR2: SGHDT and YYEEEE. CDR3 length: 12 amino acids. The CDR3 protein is CASSPGDLDYTF. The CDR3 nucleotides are TGTGCCAGCAGCCCCGGGGATTTGGACTACACCTTC.

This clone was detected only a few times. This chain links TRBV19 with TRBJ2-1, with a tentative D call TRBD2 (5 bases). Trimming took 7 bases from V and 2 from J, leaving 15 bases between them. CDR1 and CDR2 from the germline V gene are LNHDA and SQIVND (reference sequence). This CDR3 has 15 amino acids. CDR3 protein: CASTLDSSTYNEQFF. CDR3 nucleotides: TGTGCCAGTACCCTGGACTCGTCGACCTACAATGAGCAGTTCTTC.

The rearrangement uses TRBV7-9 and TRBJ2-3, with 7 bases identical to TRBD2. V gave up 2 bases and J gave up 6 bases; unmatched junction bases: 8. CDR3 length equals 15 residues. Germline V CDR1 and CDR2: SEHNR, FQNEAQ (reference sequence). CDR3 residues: CASSLSGGPMDTQYF. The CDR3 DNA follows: TGTGCCAGCAGCTTATCGGGGGGACCGATGGATACGCAGTATTTT.

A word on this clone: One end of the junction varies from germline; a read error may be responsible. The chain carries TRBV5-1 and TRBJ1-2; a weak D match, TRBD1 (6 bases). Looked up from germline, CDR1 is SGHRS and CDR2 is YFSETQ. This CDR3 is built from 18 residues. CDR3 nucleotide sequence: TGCGCCAGCAGCTTGGTTACGGGACAAGGCATTTCATTTTATGGCTACCCCTTC. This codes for CASSLVTGQGISFYGYPF.

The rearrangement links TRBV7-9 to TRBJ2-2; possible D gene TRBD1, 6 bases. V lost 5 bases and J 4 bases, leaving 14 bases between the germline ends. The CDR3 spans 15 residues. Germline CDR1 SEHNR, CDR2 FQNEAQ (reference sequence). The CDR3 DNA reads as TGTGCCAGCAGCCAGAGCCAGGGGCCCACCGGGGAGCTGTTTTTT. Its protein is CASSQSQGPTGELFF.